The 17 T cell receptor beta chains below all came from one sample that was sequenced in a study of cytomegalovirus exposure and HLA in healthy donors (dated by TCRdb to between 2016 and 2019). Receptors were amplified or captured by the immunoSEQ multiplex PCR assay. For the multiplex PCR, a mixture combining 60 forward primers for TCR Vbeta segments and 13 reverse primers for TCR Jbeta segments was used. TCRdb retrieved this table from immuneACCESS and kept in-frame rearrangements only. Not all clones are present; in checked studies, unresolved V genes account for under half, and no reason is known for the remainder. The record for this sample contains approximately 150,000 clones. The top ten clonotypes cover approximately 1.5% of the sample. The sequenced material came from PBMCs. These receptors originate from a woman aged 50 to 65 in good health and CMV-seronegative.

This chain connects TRBV5-4 to TRBJ1-2, with 7 bases aligning to TRBD1. The trim removed 1 base at V and 5 bases at J, leaving 8 bases unmatched. Germline V lookup: CDR1 SGHNT, CDR2 YYREEE (reference sequence). The CDR3 consists of 15 residues. CDR3 residues: CASSLRDSRHYGYTF. In DNA form, the CDR3 reads TGTGCCAGCAGCTTGAGGGACAGCCGGCATTATGGCTACACCTTC.

V gene TRBV6-5 combines with J gene TRBJ1-1; the D is unclear. Germline-derived CDR1 and CDR2 are MNHEY and SVGAGI. Trimming took 2 bases from V and 6 from J, leaving 10 bases between them. The length of the CDR3 is 13 residues. The CDR3 bases are TGTGCCAGCAGTTACGTGTTGGCAGCTGAAGCTTTCTTT. Protein: CASSYVLAAEAFF.

V and J are TRBV7-6 and TRBJ2-5; 8 bases fit TRBD1. The germline V gene encodes CDR1 SGHVS and CDR2 FNYEAQ. The CDR3 sequence is 17 residues long. Germline trimming cut 5 bases from V and 4 bases from J; bases unmatched to any gene: 15. The CDR3: CASSPRGYRGTGETQYF. The CDR3, as DNA: TGTGCCAGCAGCCCTCGGGGCTACAGGGGGACAGGAGAGACCCAGTACTTC. Full variable domain (missing parts from reference TRBV7-6 and TRBJ2-5): GAGVSQSPRYKVTKRGQDVALRCDPISGHVSLYWYRQALGQGPEFLTYFNYEAQQDKSGLPNDRFSAERPEGSISTLTIQRTEQRDSAMYRCASSPRGYRGTGETQYFGPGTRLLVL.

The chain is built from TRBV18 and TRBJ1-5; D might be TRBD1 (5 bases). Trimming removed 1 base at V and 7 bases at J, with 11 bases between. Germline values: CDR1 KGHSH, CDR2 LQKENI. This CDR3 region has 14 residues. This chain's CDR3 is CASSPLGDGQPQHF. As DNA, the CDR3 is TGTGCCAGCTCACCACTAGGGGATGGCCAGCCCCAGCATTTT.

The rearrangement links TRBV5-5 to TRBJ1-1; 8 nucleotides agree with TRBD1. The germline CDR1 and CDR2 sequences are SGHKS and YYEKEE (reference sequence). CDR3 length equals 17 residues. The junction had 8 bases not matched to a gene; V was cut back by 0 bases and J by 1 base. CDR3 loop: CASSLVQGAGGNTEAFF. The CDR3 region has the DNA TGTGCCAGCAGCTTGGTCCAGGGGGCAGGAGGGAACACTGAAGCTTTCTTT.

V gene TRBV5-1 combines with J gene TRBJ2-3, with 8 bases fitting TRBD2. Germline V gene sequence: CDR1 SGHRS, CDR2 YFSETQ. The CDR3 sequence is 16 residues long. Germline trimming cut 3 bases from V and 4 bases from J; bases unmatched to any gene: 10. The CDR3 is CASSSILAGVADTQYF. As DNA, the CDR3 is TGCGCCAGCAGCTCTATTCTAGCGGGTGTAGCAGATACGCAGTATTTT.

The rearrangement links TRBV7-2 to TRBJ2-3; D gene unclear. The germline CDR1 and CDR2 sequences are SGHTA and FQGNSA. Deletions cut 3 bases from V and 0 bases from J, with 7 bases between. This CDR3 region has 14 residues. The CDR3 reads CASSFAQSTDTQYF. The CDR3 DNA reads TGTGCCAGCAGCTTCGCGCAAAGCACAGATACGCAGTATTTT.

The gene calls are TRBV5-1 and TRBJ2-3; 7 bases agree with TRBD1. The germline V gene encodes CDR1 SGHRS and CDR2 YFSETQ. The V segment lost 5 bases and the J segment 5 bases; nucleotides outside the gene matches: 8. This CDR3 is built from 14 residues. CDR3 sequence (DNA): TGCGCCAGCAGACAAGGACAGGTGGAAGATACGCAGTATTTT. Translation gives CASRQGQVEDTQYF.

V is TRBV11-2 and J is TRBJ2-3; TRBD2 agrees at 9 bases. From germline, CDR1 is SGHAT and CDR2 FQNNGV. CDR3 length: 15 amino acids. V shed 0 bases and J 4 bases; nucleotides not matched to a gene: 2. CDR3 residues: CASSLDRLAADTQYF. For the CDR3, the DNA is TGTGCCAGCAGCTTAGATCGACTAGCGGCAGATACGCAGTATTTT. The whole variable domain, filled in from reference TRBV11-2 and TRBJ2-3, reads EAGVAQSPRYKIIEKRQSVAFWCNPISGHATLYWYQQILGQGPKLLIQFQNNGVVDDSQLPKDRFSAERLKGVDSTLKIQPAKLEDSAVYLCASSLDRLAADTQYFGPGTRLTVL.

The V call is TRBV5-4, the J call TRBJ2-6; 8 nucleotides agree with TRBD1. V lost 3 bases, J lost 2 bases, and 4 bases stayed unmatched. Per the germline V gene, CDR1 is SGHNT and CDR2 is YYREEE (reference sequence). This CDR3 comprises 16 residues. The CDR3 DNA sequence: TGTGCCAGCAGCTCCGCGACAGGGGCTGGGGCCAACGTCCTGACTTTC. Residues: CASSSATGAGANVLTF.

The V gene is TRBV29-1, the J gene TRBJ2-7, with TRBD1 as a possible D gene (5 bases). The V gene lost 6 bases and the J gene lost 2 bases, with 23 bases spanning the gap. The germline V gene encodes CDR1 SQVTM and CDR2 ANQGSEA. This CDR3 has 16 residues. The CDR3 DNA is TGCAGCGTCCCCTTAGCCCGACAGCGACCCACCTACGAGCAGTACTTC. Its protein product is CSVPLARQRPTYEQYF.

The chain recombines TRBV6-5 with TRBJ2-1; the match to TRBD2 covers 7 bases. The germline gives CDR1 MNHEY, CDR2 SVGAGI. The CDR3 has 14 residues. J gave up 7 bases and V 6 bases, and 9 bases lay outside the gene matches. The CDR3 is CASRKTSRQNEQFF. In nucleotides, the CDR3 is TGTGCCAGCAGGAAGACTAGCAGACAAAATGAGCAGTTCTTC.

CDR3 bases: TGCAGTGCTAGGGTTATGGACAGGGGGTTCTTC. It codes for CSARVMDRGFF. The chain uses TRBV20-1 and TRBJ2-1; the match to TRBD1 covers 9 bases. The CDR3 loop spans 11 amino acids. V trimming: 3 bases; J trimming: 15 bases; junction bases outside the gene matches: 6. Germline-derived CDR1 and CDR2 are DFQATT and SNEGSKA (reference sequence).

V gene TRBV28 combines with J gene TRBJ2-2; maybe TRBD2 (7 bases). With 4 bases removed from V and 1 base from J, the gap between germline ends came to 19 bases. Germline V gene lookup returns CDR1 MDHEN and CDR2 SYDVKM. There are 18 residues in the CDR3. CDR3 DNA sequence: TGTGCCAGCAGTTCAGCCTCGCGGCGGGGGCTGAACACCGGGGAGCTGTTTTTT. It is translated as CASSSASRRGLNTGELFF.

The chain uses TRBV4-1 and TRBJ1-2; 12 nucleotides match TRBD1. The CDR3 contains 16 residues. Trimming cost V 1 base and J 9 bases; bases outside gene matches: 9. Germline lookup yields CDR1 MGHRA and CDR2 YSYEKL. The chain's CDR3 is CASSQGRDRGRVSYTF. The DNA of the CDR3 is TGCGCCAGCAGCCAAGGCCGGGACAGGGGGCGAGTGAGCTACACCTTC.

V gene TRBV15 combines with J gene TRBJ2-7; D not certain. V gave up 4 bases and J gave up 2 bases, with 18 bases separating them. The CDR3 is 16 residues long. Germline CDR1 is LNHNV and CDR2 is YYDKDF (reference sequence). The CDR3 nucleotides read TGTGCCACCAGCACTCCTAACAGTCTACAAGCCTACGAGCAGTACTTC. Translated: CATSTPNSLQAYEQYF.

The chain couples TRBV5-4 to TRBJ1-2; 9 bases match TRBD1. Germline-derived CDR1 and CDR2 are SGHNT and YYREEE (reference sequence). V lost 0 bases, J lost 2 bases, and 2 bases stayed unmatched. The CDR3 totals 15 residues. Here the CDR3 reads CASSLAGQGNYGYTF. CDR3 coding DNA: TGTGCCAGCAGCTTGGCCGGACAGGGGAACTATGGCTACACCTTC.